The present T cell receptor beta chain was sequenced within a study of OX40 agonist ivuxolimab in advanced cancers. Study summary: Ivuxolimab, an agonistic anti-OX40 (CD134) antibody, was given to patients. Three dose-escalation patients had partial responses: one with hepatocellular carcinoma and two with cutaneous melanoma. Study outcomes and limitations: CD8+ T cells showed, on average, more clonal expansion than CD4+ cells. Both blood CD4+ and CD8+ T cells showed clonal growth by week 6 at 0.1 to 3.0 mg/kg.

CDR3 length equals 13 residues. Germline loops: CDR1 MDHEN, CDR2 SYDVKM. Here immunoSEQ multiplex PCR was the method, and the copy in TCRdb shows in-frame clones only, minus some. This sample yields around 39,000 clones, of which about 81% are seen a single time; approximately 22% belongs to the top ten. For this clone: No antigen is known for it. Compared with germline, one end of the junction differs, possibly owing to a read error.

The genes are TRBV28 and TRBJ1-5; 9 nucleotides match TRBD1. Sequences were derived from CD4+ or CD8+ T cells sorted from blood, sampled in a trial of the OX40 agonist ivuxolimab. This receptor was identified in an adult with an advanced solid tumor such as melanoma, head and neck, liver or kidney cancer. The CDR3 sequence is CASRPPTGTGPMF. CDR3 nucleotides: TGTGCCAGCAGACCCCCGACCGGGACAGGGCCTATGTTT.